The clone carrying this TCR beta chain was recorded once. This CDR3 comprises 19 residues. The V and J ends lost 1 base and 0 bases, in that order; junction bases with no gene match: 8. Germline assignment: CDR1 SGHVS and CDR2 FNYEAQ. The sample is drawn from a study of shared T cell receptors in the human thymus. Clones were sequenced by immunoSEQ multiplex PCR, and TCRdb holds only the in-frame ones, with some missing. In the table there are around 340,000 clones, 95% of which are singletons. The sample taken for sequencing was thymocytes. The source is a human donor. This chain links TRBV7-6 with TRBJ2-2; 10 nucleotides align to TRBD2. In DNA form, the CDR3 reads TGTGCCAGCAGCTTAGGGCTAGCGGGAGTCTCCGCGAACACCGGGGAGCTGTTTTTT. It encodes CASSLGLAGVSANTGELFF.